The next 27 T cell receptor beta chains were all read from a single sample in a study of control samples from healthy donors and cancer patients (dated by TCRdb to about 2020). Libraries were made using the immunoSEQ multiplex PCR assay. The table comes from immuneACCESS by way of TCRdb, which keeps in-frame sequences with V and J called. Part of the clones is missing from these tables; in studies checked, under half for an unresolved V gene and the rest for unknown reasons. The sample yields 98,000 or so clones; around 80% were counted once. Roughly 2% of the sample lies in the top ten. The sequencing sample was made of blood. The receptors were sampled from a man aged 55 to 69 in good health.

The genes are TRBV30 and TRBJ1-6, with D possibly matching TRBD1 (5 bases). Germline-derived CDR1 and CDR2 are GTSNPN and SVGIG (reference sequence). This CDR3 is 13 amino acids long. The V and J ends lost 4 bases and 6 bases respectively, with 10 bases between them. CDR3 in amino acids: CAWIEDSNSPLHF. The CDR3 DNA reads TGTGCCTGGATTGAAGACAGTAATTCACCCCTCCACTTT.

The chain uses TRBV10-3 and TRBJ2-7; D is possibly TRBD1 or TRBD2 (5 bases each). Trimming took off 9 bases at V and 2 bases at J, with 20 bases between the two ends. The CDR3 runs 15 residues. CDR1 is ENHRY, CDR2 SYGVKD, per germline. The CDR3 loop is CAINNPGTAAYEQYF. The DNA of the CDR3 is TGTGCCATAAACAATCCGGGGACCGCCGCCTACGAGCAGTACTTC.

V and J are TRBV12-3 or TRBV12-4 and TRBJ2-1; 7 positions agree with TRBD1. The CDR3 is made up of 12 amino acids. V trimming: 2 bases; J trimming: 10 bases; junction bases outside the gene matches: 2. CDR3 DNA sequence: TGTGCCAGCAGTTTAACAGGGGAGGAGCAGTTCTTC. It specifies CASSLTGEEQFF.

The chain carries TRBV30 and TRBJ2-3; D is tentatively TRBD1 or TRBD2 (6 bases each). The CDR3 spans 14 residues. With 1 base removed from V and 4 bases from J, the gap between germline ends came to 12 bases. Germline V gene lookup returns CDR1 GTSNPN and CDR2 SVGIG (reference sequence). The CDR3 coding sequence is TGTGCCTGGAGTGCGGGGGCGCCCCCAGATACGCAGTATTTT. Protein: CAWSAGAPPDTQYF.

The gene calls are TRBV19 and TRBJ1-4, with no clear D. V was trimmed by 3 bases and J by 4 bases, leaving 18 bases between them. The CDR3 spans 17 residues. CDR1 is LNHDA, CDR2 SQIVND, per germline (reference sequence). The CDR3 nucleotides are TGTGCCAGTAGTATGGATCCGGCGGGCAGCTTTAATGAAAAACTGTTTTTT. This sequence encodes CASSMDPAGSFNEKLFF.

The rearrangement links TRBV7-2 to TRBJ2-3; 8 bases line up with TRBD2. Germline trimming cut 6 bases from V and 6 bases from J; bases unmatched to any gene: 11. Germline CDR1 reads SGHTA; CDR2 reads FQGNSA. The CDR3 covers 15 residues. The CDR3 nucleotides are TGTGCCAGCAGTCCAACTAGCGGTCCGGGGGATACGCAGTATTTT. It yields the protein CASSPTSGPGDTQYF.

This clone showed up just once. The V gene is TRBV28, the J gene TRBJ1-6; D unresolved. V was shortened by 5 bases and J by 6 bases, with 11 bases between the two germline ends. The CDR3 is made up of 14 amino acids. Germline V CDR1 and CDR2: MDHEN, SYDVKM. CDR3 residues: CASSLGPRNSPLHF. The CDR3 bases are TGTGCCAGCAGTCTAGGGCCTCGTAATTCACCCCTCCACTTT.

This clone came up a few times. V usage is TRBV6-5 and J usage is TRBJ2-7; D is uncertain. V lost 4 bases and J 2 bases, leaving 12 bases between the germline ends. Germline V CDR1 and CDR2: MNHEY, SVGAGI. This CDR3 has 14 residues. The CDR3 sequence is CASSSLWQTYEQYF. CDR3 coding DNA: TGTGCCAGCAGTTCCCTGTGGCAGACCTACGAGCAGTACTTC.

The gene calls are TRBV19 and TRBJ2-3; D ambiguous. Germline CDR1 reads LNHDA; CDR2 reads SQIVND (reference sequence). V gave up 6 bases and J gave up 4 bases, with 11 bases separating them. The CDR3 runs to 13 residues. CDR3 sequence (DNA): TGTGCCAGTAGCCCCGGCCGGGCAGATACGCAGTATTTT. Protein sequence: CASSPGRADTQYF.

This chain uses TRBV13 with TRBJ2-1; 14 nucleotides agree with TRBD2. The V and J ends lost 5 bases and 7 bases, in that order; junction bases with no gene match: 19. Germline lookup yields CDR1 PRHDT and CDR2 FYEKMQ (reference sequence). This CDR3 contains 20 residues. This CDR3 is CASSARTPGLAGAAGNEQFF. Written as DNA, the CDR3 is TGTGCCAGCAGCGCCCGGACCCCGGGACTAGCGGGGGCCGCGGGGAATGAGCAGTTCTTC.

The J gene is TRBJ2-1, the V gene TRBV15; a possible D gene is TRBD2 (6 bases). The CDR3 totals 15 residues. Germline CDR1 LNHNV, CDR2 YYDKDF (reference sequence). Trimming stripped 0 bases from V and 4 bases from J, with 10 bases between. CDR3 in DNA: TGTGCCACCAGCAGAGAAAGGGACTTATACAATGAGCAGTTCTTC. Its translation: CATSRERDLYNEQFF.

J is TRBJ1-1 and V is TRBV19; 9 bases map to TRBD1. This CDR3 has 14 residues. From germline, CDR1 is LNHDA and CDR2 SQIVND (reference sequence). V dropped 5 bases and J dropped 4; count of bases not matched to a gene: 5. This CDR3 reads CASSGRDRVTEAFF. The CDR3 DNA is TGTGCCAGTAGTGGGCGGGACAGGGTCACTGAAGCTTTCTTT. Full variable domain (outside the CDR3, taken from reference TRBV19 and TRBJ1-1): DGGITQSPKYLFRKEGQNVTLSCEQNLNHDAMYWYRQDPGQGLRLIYYSQIVNDFQKGDIAEGYSVSREKKESFPLTVTSAQKNPTAFYLCASSGRDRVTEAFFGQGTRLTVV.

The chain carries TRBV12-5 and TRBJ2-3; 9 bases line up with TRBD2. Trimming took 1 base from V and 2 from J; bases not matched to a gene: 4. Germline V gives CDR1 LGHNT, CDR2 FRNRAP. This CDR3 has 16 residues. The CDR3 nucleotides are TGTGCTAGTGGTTTGGGATTAGCGGGGGCCACAGATACGCAGTATTTT. This codes for CASGLGLAGATDTQYF.

The CDR3 region has the DNA TGTGCCAGTTCTGGACAGGGATGGAGCTATGGCTACACCTTC. It encodes CASSGQGWSYGYTF. The chain joins TRBV19 to TRBJ1-2, with 8 bases identical to TRBD1. The CDR3 covers 14 residues. V shed 8 bases and J 4 bases; nucleotides not matched to a gene: 9. Germline V gene lookup returns CDR1 LNHDA and CDR2 SQIVND (reference sequence).

V usage is TRBV2 and J usage is TRBJ1-6, with a tentative D call TRBD1 (5 bases). The germline V gene has CDR1 SNHLY and CDR2 FYNNEI. The CDR3 totals 12 residues. Trimming stripped 2 bases from V and 9 bases from J, with 5 bases between. This chain's CDR3 is CASSERGSPLHF. The CDR3 nucleotides read TGTGCCAGCAGTGAAAGGGGTTCACCCCTCCACTTT.

The chain carries TRBV28 and TRBJ1-1; D might be TRBD1 (5 bases). Trimming pared 2 bases from V and 10 bases from J, leaving 11 bases between. The CDR3 covers 12 residues. From germline, CDR1 is MDHEN and CDR2 SYDVKM. The chain's CDR3 is CASSLGGSIAFF. CDR3 bases: TGTGCCAGCAGTTTAGGGGGATCAATAGCTTTCTTT. Using reference TRBV28 and TRBJ1-1 for the parts outside the CDR3, the full variable domain is DVKVTQSSRYLVKRTGEKVFLECVQDMDHENMFWYRQDPGLGLRLIYFSYDVKMKEKGDIPEGYSVSREKKERFSLILESASTNQTSMYLCASSLGGSIAFFGQGTRLTVV.

In its sample, this clone was seen a few times. This same CDR3 is encoded by further DNA sequences in the sample. The chain couples TRBV5-1 to TRBJ1-3; D gene uncertain. From germline, CDR1 is SGHRS and CDR2 YFSETQ. The length of the CDR3 is 15 residues. The ends were cut back, 0 bases at V and 0 bases at J, with 7 bases in the middle. The CDR3 bases are TGCGCCAGCAGCTTGGGGCCGAACTCTGGAAACACCATATATTTT. This codes for CASSLGPNSGNTIYF.

This chain uses TRBV7-2 with TRBJ1-3; D is undetermined. Germline assignment: CDR1 SGHTA and CDR2 FQGNSA. CDR3 length: 13 amino acids. Trimming took 5 bases from V and 4 from J, leaving 9 bases between them. The CDR3 here is CASSDIGGNTIYF. The CDR3 DNA is TGTGCCAGCAGCGATATAGGGGGAAACACCATATATTTT.

The chain uses TRBV30 and TRBJ2-7, with TRBD1 as a possible D gene (6 bases). This CDR3 is 13 amino acids long. V was cut by 8 bases and J by 7 bases, with 21 bases left in between. Germline CDR1 reads GTSNPN; CDR2 reads SVGIG (reference sequence). The CDR3 sequence: CALRWQGGGEQYF. CDR3 nucleotide sequence: TGTGCCCTAAGGTGGCAAGGGGGTGGGGAGCAGTACTTC.

The V gene is TRBV12-5, the J gene TRBJ1-1; the D is unclear. This CDR3 is built from 12 residues. Trimming cost V 5 bases and J 6 bases, with 10 bases left between them. Germline CDR1 LGHNT, CDR2 FRNRAP. The CDR3 loop reads CASGRMEAEAFF. CDR3 nucleotide sequence: TGTGCTAGTGGTAGAATGGAAGCTGAAGCTTTCTTT.

The rearrangement uses TRBV24-1 and TRBJ2-5, with 8 bases identical to TRBD2. CDR1 is KGHDR, CDR2 SFDVKD, per germline. The CDR3 has 15 amino acids. The J segment lost 4 bases and the V segment lost 3 bases, leaving 6 bases of the junction unmatched. CDR3 nucleotide sequence: TGTGCCACCAGTGATCCGGGAGGGCCGGGAGAGACCCAGTACTTC. This gives the protein CATSDPGGPGETQYF.

The V call is TRBV6-5, the J call TRBJ1-3; D might be TRBD1 (5 bases). The CDR3 has 15 amino acids. Germline V gives CDR1 MNHEY, CDR2 SVGAGI. The ends were cut back, 2 bases at V and 1 base at J, with 9 bases in the middle. CDR3 protein: CASSYAQGSGNTIYF. CDR3 bases: TGTGCCAGCAGTTACGCCCAGGGTTCTGGAAACACCATATATTTT.

The chain employs TRBV18 and TRBJ2-5, with 9 bases that match TRBD1. CDR3 length: 19 residues. CDR1 is KGHSH, CDR2 LQKENI, per germline. The junction had 18 bases not matched to a gene; V was cut back by 3 bases and J by 4 bases. Here the CDR3 DNA reads TGTGCCAGCTCACCGCTGGACAGGGGCGCGCGGCTGGTGGGAGAGACCCAGTACTTC. Protein sequence: CASSPLDRGARLVGETQYF.

The chain couples TRBV28 to TRBJ1-5; D perhaps matches TRBD1 (5 bases). Germline CDR1 reads MDHEN; CDR2 reads SYDVKM. Trimming took 1 base from V and 2 from J, leaving 18 bases between them. The CDR3 has 18 residues. This chain's CDR3 is CASSLSPGGVQGNQPQHF. The CDR3 nucleotides read TGTGCCAGCAGTTTATCCCCGGGGGGGGTACAGGGCAATCAGCCCCAGCATTTT.

This chain links TRBV14 with TRBJ2-1, with D maybe TRBD1 (6 bases). The V gene's germline CDR1 is SGHDN and CDR2 FVKESK. The CDR3 spans 16 residues. V dropped 3 bases and J dropped 2 bases, with 14 bases sitting between them. The CDR3 protein is CASSQLGGGPYNEQFF. The CDR3 DNA follows: TGTGCCAGCAGCCAGTTGGGTGGGGGCCCCTACAATGAGCAGTTCTTC.

CDR3 sequence: CASSPTGTIQETQYF. The CDR3 nucleotides read TGTGCCAGCAGCCCCACCGGGACAATCCAAGAGACCCAGTACTTC. This chain joins TRBV5-8 and TRBJ2-5; D might be TRBD1 (6 bases). The CDR3 has 15 amino acids. The V and J ends lost 4 bases and 1 base respectively, with 14 bases between them. Germline lookup yields CDR1 SGHTS and CDR2 YDEGEE.

The chain combines TRBV28 with TRBJ2-6; tentatively, D is TRBD1 (5 bases). In germline, CDR1 is MDHEN, CDR2 SYDVKM. The V and J ends lost 7 bases and 0 bases respectively, with 13 bases between them. The CDR3 contains 16 residues. The CDR3 sequence is CASIPGRGSGANVLTF. The CDR3 DNA sequence: TGTGCCAGCATCCCCGGAAGGGGCTCTGGGGCCAACGTCCTGACTTTC.